These 22 T cell receptor beta chains share one sample of origin, sequenced in a study of siplizumab effects on memory and regulatory T cells. The method was immunoSEQ multiplex PCR; TCRdb's version includes in-frame clones alone and lacks a portion of them. Of approximately 100,000 clones listed, just under 95% are singletons. Sequenced material: non-Treg CD4+ T cells sorted from blood. Receptors originate from a human donor in good health.

DNA of the CDR3: TGTGCCAGAAGCCGCTCCCCCCTAGCCTACCTCTACTACGAGCAGTACTTC. Translated: CARSRSPLAYLYYEQYF. The chain combines TRBV5-3 with TRBJ2-7; perhaps TRBD2 as D (5 bases). TRBV5-3 is an ORF, and what it does is uncertain. The CDR3 is 17 residues long. The ends were cut back, 4 bases at V and 3 bases at J, with 23 bases in the middle.

The chain carries TRBV7-8 and TRBJ2-5, with 8 bases identical to TRBD2. Germline assignment: CDR1 SGHVS and CDR2 FQNEAQ. The CDR3 is 16 residues long. The V gene end was trimmed by 5 bases and the J gene end by 1 base; junction bases not matched to a gene: 9. The CDR3, as DNA: TGTGCCAGCAGCCATCGGGGAAGCGGGAGCCAAGAGACCCAGTACTTC. Its protein product is CASSHRGSGSQETQYF.

CDR3 protein: CASSPTGPGETQYF. In nucleotides, the CDR3 is TGTGCCAGCAGCCCCACAGGGCCGGGGGAGACCCAGTACTTC. The chain employs TRBV7-9 and TRBJ2-5; a weak D match, TRBD1 (6 bases). V lost 5 bases and J 5 bases, leaving 15 bases between the germline ends. CDR3 size: 14 residues. Germline values: CDR1 SEHNR, CDR2 FQNEAQ (reference sequence).

Here the CDR3 DNA reads TGTGCCAGTAGTATAAGCCCCAGTAGCACAGATACGCAGTATTTT. Its translation: CASSISPSSTDTQYF. The V call is TRBV19, the J call TRBJ2-3, with unresolved D. The V gene lost 2 bases and the J gene lost 0 bases, with 9 bases spanning the gap. Germline V gene sequence: CDR1 LNHDA, CDR2 SQIVND (reference sequence). The length of the CDR3 is 15 residues.

The chain joins TRBV27 to TRBJ1-2; D might be TRBD1 (6 bases). Trimming removed 5 bases from V and 8 bases from J, with 15 bases in between. This CDR3 spans 13 amino acids. CDR1 and CDR2 (germline): MNHEY, SMNVEV (reference sequence). The DNA for the CDR3 is TGTGCCAGCAGTCCCGACAGGACAGCCGGCTACACCTTC. Its protein product is CASSPDRTAGYTF.

J is TRBJ1-1 and V is TRBV7-9, with 8 bases lining up with TRBD1. The junction had 9 bases not matched to a gene; V was cut back by 4 bases and J by 5 bases. The germline gives CDR1 SEHNR, CDR2 FQNEAQ (reference sequence). This CDR3 is 15 amino acids long. CDR3 in DNA: TGTGCCAGCAGCTCACCGACAGGGGTGGGGACTGAAGCTTTCTTT. This gives the protein CASSSPTGVGTEAFF.

This chain links TRBV5-1 with TRBJ2-1; 8 bases fit TRBD2. The CDR3 length is 16 residues. J gave up 3 bases and V 7 bases, and 12 bases lay outside the gene matches. Germline CDR1 SGHRS, CDR2 YFSETQ. The CDR3 loop reads CASWNPSGPFYNEQFF. DNA of the CDR3: TGCGCCAGCTGGAATCCTAGCGGGCCTTTCTACAATGAGCAGTTCTTC. Combining the CDR3 with reference TRBV5-1 and TRBJ2-1 gives the whole variable domain KAGVTQTPRYLIKTRGQQVTLSCSPISGHRSVSWYQQTPGQGLQFLFEYFSETQRNKGNFPGRFSGRQFSNSRSEMNVSTLELGDSALYLCASWNPSGPFYNEQFFGPGTRLTVL.

V is TRBV19 and J is TRBJ2-2, with TRBD2 matching 7 bases. CDR3 length equals 16 residues. From germline, CDR1 is LNHDA and CDR2 SQIVND (reference sequence). With 1 base clipped from V and 6 bases from J, the junction kept 8 bases outside the gene matches. The CDR3 DNA reads as TGTGCCAGTAGTATAGGGGCGGTCGGGAGGTCCGGGGAGCTGTTTTTT. The encoded protein is CASSIGAVGRSGELFF.

This chain links TRBV27 with TRBJ1-2, with D uncertain. The CDR3 runs 14 residues. The V end was cut by 2 bases, the J end by 7 bases, with 14 bases between. Germline assignment: CDR1 MNHEY and CDR2 SMNVEV (reference sequence). The CDR3 DNA reads TGTGCCAGCAGTTTAGGACCGACCAGCGGTGGCTACACCTTC. It codes for CASSLGPTSGGYTF.

The chain is built from TRBV2 and TRBJ1-6, with a tentative D call TRBD1 (6 bases). The CDR3 has 16 amino acids. The ends were cut back, 6 bases at V and 7 bases at J, with 19 bases in the middle. Germline CDR1 SNHLY, CDR2 FYNNEI. In nucleotides, the CDR3 is TGTGCCAGCAGATCCGACAGGATGGCAAAAAATTCACCCCTCCACTTT. Translated, it gives CASRSDRMAKNSPLHF. Complete variable domain (other parts from reference TRBV2 and TRBJ1-6): EPEVTQTPSHQVTQMGQEVILRCVPISNHLYFYWYRQILGQKVEFLVSFYNNEISEKSEIFDDQFSVERPDGSNFTLKIRSTKLEDSAMYFCASRSDRMAKNSPLHFGNGTRLTVT.

This chain links TRBV5-8 with TRBJ2-7, with D unclear. The length of the CDR3 is 14 residues. V shed 7 bases and J shed 3 bases, with 17 bases lying between them. The germline V gene has CDR1 SGHTS and CDR2 YDEGEE. The CDR3 coding sequence is TGTGCCAGCCGGACCCCCGGGCAACACTACGAGCAGTACTTC. Translation gives CASRTPGQHYEQYF.

The chain carries TRBV18 and TRBJ2-1, with D unresolved. Germline values: CDR1 KGHSH, CDR2 LQKENI. The length of the CDR3 is 12 residues. V was cut by 3 bases and J by 9 bases, with 9 bases left in between. The CDR3 DNA reads TGTGCCAGCTCACCCCTTGACGGTGAGCAGTTCTTC. Translated: CASSPLDGEQFF.

The chain combines TRBV28 with TRBJ2-3, with 8 bases that match TRBD2. This CDR3 spans 16 amino acids. Unmatched junction bases numbered 10, after V lost 8 bases and J lost 0 bases. Germline loops: CDR1 MDHEN, CDR2 SYDVKM. CDR3 bases: TGTGCCAGCTTATCAGCGGGAGAACCTAGCACAGATACGCAGTATTTT. As protein: CASLSAGEPSTDTQYF.

The chain uses TRBV9 and TRBJ1-4; 8 positions match TRBD1. The length of the CDR3 is 15 residues. Germline V gives CDR1 SGDLS, CDR2 YYNGEE. The V segment lost 5 bases and the J segment 12 bases; nucleotides outside the gene matches: 15. DNA for the CDR3: TGTGCCAGCAGGTACTCAGGACAGGGAGTCGGGGAACTGTTTTTT. Protein: CASRYSGQGVGELFF. Full variable domain (rest looked up from reference TRBV9 and TRBJ1-4): DSGVTQTPKHLITATGQRVTLRCSPRSGDLSVYWYQQSLDQGLQFLIQYYNGEERAKGNILERFSAQQFPDLHSELNLSSLELGDSALYFCASRYSGQGVGELFFGSGTQLSVL.

This clone has just one count. This sequence joins TRBV19 and TRBJ1-1; D is uncertain. Per germline, CDR1 LNHDA and CDR2 SQIVND (reference sequence). This CDR3 is 13 amino acids long. Trimming shortened V by 4 bases and J by 5 bases, and 11 bases separated the two germline ends. The CDR3: CASSNVRRTEAFF. In nucleotides, the CDR3 is TGTGCCAGTAGTAATGTAAGGAGGACTGAAGCTTTCTTT. The entire variable domain, with the rest obtained from reference TRBV19 and TRBJ1-1, is as follows: DGGITQSPKYLFRKEGQNVTLSCEQNLNHDAMYWYRQDPGQGLRLIYYSQIVNDFQKGDIAEGYSVSREKKESFPLTVTSAQKNPTAFYLCASSNVRRTEAFFGQGTRLTVV.

The V gene is TRBV5-8, the J gene TRBJ2-5; 14 positions match TRBD2. V gave up 4 bases and J gave up 4 bases; unmatched junction bases: 9. The length of the CDR3 is 17 residues. Germline-derived CDR1 and CDR2 are SGHTS and YDEGEE. The CDR3 spells CASSQGLAGDPGETQYF. The DNA of the CDR3 is TGTGCCAGCAGCCAGGGACTAGCGGGAGACCCGGGAGAGACCCAGTACTTC.

The rearrangement links TRBV6-5 to TRBJ2-1, with D possibly being TRBD1 (6 bases). CDR3 length: 15 residues. The V end lost 7 bases, the J end lost 7 bases, and 20 bases lay between the germline ends. Germline V gene sequence: CDR1 MNHEY, CDR2 SVGAGI. CDR3 nucleotide sequence: TGTGCCAGCAATAACCACAGGGTGAAAAAGAATGAGCAGTTCTTC. It is translated as CASNNHRVKKNEQFF.

The chain joins TRBV28 to TRBJ1-2; D gene uncertain. Trimming took off 3 bases at V and 3 bases at J, with 26 bases between the two ends. This CDR3 is 19 amino acids long. CDR1 and CDR2 (germline): MDHEN, SYDVKM. The CDR3 DNA reads TGTGCCAGCAGTTTTCTGGTCAAAAAGACGAACCTATCCGACTATGGCTACACCTTC. It is translated as CASSFLVKKTNLSDYGYTF.

The chain is built from TRBV11-3 and TRBJ2-7; D remains ambiguous. V was cut by 4 bases and J by 6 bases, with 13 bases left in between. This CDR3 contains 13 residues. Germline lookup yields CDR1 SGHNT and CDR2 YENEEA. The CDR3 sequence: CASSSPEVREQYF. The DNA for the CDR3 is TGTGCCAGCAGCTCCCCAGAGGTCCGCGAGCAGTACTTC.

This chain joins TRBV29-1 and TRBJ1-6, with D perhaps matching TRBD1 (5 bases). V lost 6 bases and J lost 7, with 13 bases in between. The CDR3 contains 13 residues. Germline V lookup: CDR1 SQVTM, CDR2 ANQGSEA. DNA for the CDR3: TGCAGCGTCAGGGTGGCGGTCAATTCACCCCTCCACTTT. As protein: CSVRVAVNSPLHF.

The CDR3 nucleotides are TGTGCCAGTAGTCGGGACAGCGACGTCTCCTACGAGCAGTACTTC. Translation gives CASSRDSDVSYEQYF. The rearrangement links TRBV19 to TRBJ2-7; 7 positions match TRBD1. V lost 5 bases and J lost 0; bases outside the gene matches: 7. The CDR3 loop spans 15 amino acids. Germline CDR1 and CDR2: LNHDA and SQIVND (reference sequence).

This chain joins TRBV6-5 and TRBJ2-2; perhaps TRBD2 as D (6 bases). The CDR3 loop spans 14 amino acids. CDR1 is MNHEY, CDR2 SVGAGI, per germline. Trimming took 5 bases from V and 6 from J, leaving 13 bases between them. DNA for the CDR3: TGTGCCAGCAGTAGGAGGGCCGGCGCCGGGGAGCTGTTTTTT. This sequence encodes CASSRRAGAGELFF.